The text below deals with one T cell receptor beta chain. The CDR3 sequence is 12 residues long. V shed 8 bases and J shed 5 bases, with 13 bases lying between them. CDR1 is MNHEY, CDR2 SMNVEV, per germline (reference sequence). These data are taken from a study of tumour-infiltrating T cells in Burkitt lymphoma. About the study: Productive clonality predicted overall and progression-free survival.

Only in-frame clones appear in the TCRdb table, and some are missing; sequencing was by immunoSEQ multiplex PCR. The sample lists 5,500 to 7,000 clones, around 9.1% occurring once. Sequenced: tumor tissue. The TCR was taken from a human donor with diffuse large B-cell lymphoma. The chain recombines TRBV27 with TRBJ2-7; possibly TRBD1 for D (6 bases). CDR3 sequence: CASGTLVHEQYF. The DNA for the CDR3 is TGTGCCAGCGGGACACTGGTACACGAGCAGTACTTC.